This T cell receptor beta chain originates from a study of OX40 agonist ivuxolimab in advanced cancers. Systemic immunosuppression or a history of autoimmune disease excluded patients. The protocol was immunoSEQ multiplex PCR, while the TCRdb copy is restricted to in-frame clones and leaves out a portion. In the table there are more than 55,000 clones, about nine tenths of which are singletons. Germline CDR1 and CDR2: SGHDT and YYEEEE. The ends lost 4 bases at V and 1 base at J; junction bases unmatched: 3. The CDR3 has 15 amino acids. This receptor was obtained from an adult with an advanced solid tumor such as melanoma, head and neck, liver or kidney cancer. The source material was CD4+ or CD8+ T cells sorted from blood, sampled in a trial of the OX40 agonist ivuxolimab. The chain employs TRBV5-6 and TRBJ2-7, with 12 bases aligning to TRBD2. CDR3 sequence (DNA): TGTGCCAGCAGCCCCGGACTAGCGGGATCCTACGAGCAGTACTTC. This sequence encodes CASSPGLAGSYEQYF.